These 11 T cell receptor beta chains share one sample of origin, sequenced in a study of Graves' ophthalmopathy and Graves' hyperthyroidism. Beta-chain TCR CDR3 regions were amplified from RNA transcripts. HTBI primers served in a first-round RT-PCR, which a second-round multiplex PCR followed. Using its own MiXCR run on the multiplex PCR reads, TCRdb lists one record per CDR3 protein. The sample contains 200,000 to 250,000 distinct CDR3 sequences, roughly a fifth of which appear only once. The material sequenced was peripheral blood. The receptor source for this set is a woman in her fifties or sixties with Graves' ophthalmopathy.

This clonotype was recorded many times. J is TRBJ2-7 and V is TRBV30, with 11 bases fitting TRBD2. Germline V lookup: CDR1 GTSNPN, CDR2 SVGIG (reference sequence). The CDR3 contains 15 residues. The ends lost 2 bases at V and 4 bases at J; junction bases unmatched: 7. The CDR3 coding sequence is TGTGCCTGGAGTATGACTAGCGGGATGCCATACGAGCAGTACTTC. It encodes CAWSMTSGMPYEQYF.

This clonotype has at least ten counts. The V gene is TRBV5-1, the J gene TRBJ1-1; D gene uncertain. The CDR3 spans 13 residues. The V gene lost 2 bases and the J gene lost 4 bases, with 9 bases spanning the gap. The germline gives CDR1 SGHRS, CDR2 YFSETQ. CDR3 region: CASSFFTTTEAFF. In DNA form, the CDR3 reads TGCGCCAGCAGCTTCTTCACAACCACTGAAGCTTTCTTT.

The chain carries TRBV12-3 or TRBV12-4 and TRBJ2-2, with TRBD2 identical over 8 bases. This CDR3 contains 15 residues. With V trimmed by 8 bases and J by 7 bases, 12 bases remained unmatched. Here the CDR3 reads CASGRAGELIGELFF. CDR3 DNA sequence: TGTGCCAGCGGGCGAGCGGGAGAGTTGATCGGGGAGCTGTTTTTT.

This clonotype was seen a few times. CDR3 in amino acids: CASSQAGSTGELFF. The CDR3 DNA follows: TGTGCCAGCAGCCAAGCCGGGAGCACCGGGGAGCTGTTTTTT. The chain employs TRBV3-1 and TRBJ2-2; weak D call: TRBD2 (6 bases). V shed 1 base and J shed 4 bases, with 7 bases lying between them. The V gene's germline CDR1 is LGHDT and CDR2 YNNKEL (reference sequence). The CDR3 covers 14 residues.

The rearrangement joins TRBV6-2 or TRBV6-3 to TRBJ1-1; 7 bases are shared with TRBD1. CDR3 length: 18 amino acids. The ends lost 7 bases at V and 0 bases at J; junction bases unmatched: 17. Germline CDR1 and CDR2: MNHEY and SVGEGT. The CDR3 region is CASKEGAGFGTLNTEAFF. The CDR3 nucleotides read TGTGCCAGCAAGGAGGGGGCGGGATTTGGAACCTTGAACACTGAAGCTTTCTTT.

This clonotype has a count of ten or more. The rearrangement joins TRBV19 to TRBJ2-7; 7 bases are a match to TRBD2. The V segment lost 8 bases and the J segment 2 bases; nucleotides outside the gene matches: 6. The CDR3 has 13 amino acids. The germline V gene encodes CDR1 LNHDA and CDR2 SQIVND (reference sequence). The CDR3 DNA sequence: TGTGCCAGTGCTTCGGCGGGAGCCTACGAGCAGTACTTC. Protein product: CASASAGAYEQYF.

V and J are TRBV7-6 and TRBJ2-5; the match to TRBD1 covers 7 bases. Looked up from germline, CDR1 is SGHVS and CDR2 is FNYEAQ. J lost 2 bases, V lost 4 bases, and 7 bases had no gene match. The CDR3 spans 15 residues. The CDR3 DNA reads as TGTGCCAGCAGCTCATACAGGGGTGGTCAAGAGACCCAGTACTTC. Translation: CASSSYRGGQETQYF.

This clonotype was detected many times. The V and J genes are TRBV6-5 and TRBJ1-2, with 7 nucleotides matching TRBD1. Germline lookup yields CDR1 MNHEY and CDR2 SVGAGI. With 9 bases clipped from V and 10 bases from J, the junction kept 20 bases outside the gene matches. The CDR3 loop spans 15 amino acids. CDR3 loop: CASAGDSLVWVDYTF. The CDR3 DNA sequence: TGTGCCAGTGCTGGGGACAGCCTAGTTTGGGTTGACTACACCTTC.

This clonotype was counted ten times or more. The rearrangement uses TRBV28 and TRBJ1-2; possible D gene TRBD1, 6 bases. Germline CDR1 and CDR2: MDHEN and SYDVKM. Between the trimmed V and J ends, which lost 5 bases and 7 bases, there was a span of 14 bases. CDR3 length: 13 residues. The CDR3 region is CASSVYRDSGYTF. The DNA for the CDR3 is TGTGCCAGCAGTGTATACAGGGATTCTGGCTACACCTTC.

To note about this clonotype: This may be a read error: a much more frequent sequence differs by one nucleotide. The gene calls are TRBV11-1 and TRBJ2-5; D may be TRBD1 or TRBD2 (5 bases each). This CDR3 comprises 13 residues. V gave up 11 bases and J gave up 1 base, with 14 bases separating them. Germline values: CDR1 SGHAT, CDR2 FQDESV (reference sequence). In DNA form, the CDR3 reads TGTGCCGGCGGGTACAGGCCCCAAGAGACCCAGTACTTC. This translates into CAGGYRPQETQYF.

This clonotype was observed a few times. V gene TRBV2 combines with J gene TRBJ2-7; 8 bases fit TRBD2. Germline-derived CDR1 and CDR2 are SNHLY and FYNNEI. The trim removed 7 bases at V and 3 bases at J, leaving 8 bases unmatched. The CDR3 extends over 14 amino acids. The CDR3 region is CASNDTSGGYEQYF. CDR3 coding DNA: TGTGCCAGCAATGATACCAGCGGGGGCTACGAGCAGTACTTC.